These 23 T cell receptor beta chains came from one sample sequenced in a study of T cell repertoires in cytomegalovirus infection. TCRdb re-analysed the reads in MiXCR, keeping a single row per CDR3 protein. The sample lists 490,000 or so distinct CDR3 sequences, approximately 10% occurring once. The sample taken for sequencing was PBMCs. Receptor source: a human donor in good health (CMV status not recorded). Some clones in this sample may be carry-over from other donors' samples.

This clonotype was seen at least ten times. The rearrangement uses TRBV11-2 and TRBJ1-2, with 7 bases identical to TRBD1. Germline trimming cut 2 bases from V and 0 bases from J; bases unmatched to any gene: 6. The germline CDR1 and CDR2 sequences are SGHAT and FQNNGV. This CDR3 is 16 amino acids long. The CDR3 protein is CASSLNTGATNYGYTF. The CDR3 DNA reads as TGTGCCAGCAGCTTAAACACAGGGGCCACTAACTATGGCTACACCTTC.

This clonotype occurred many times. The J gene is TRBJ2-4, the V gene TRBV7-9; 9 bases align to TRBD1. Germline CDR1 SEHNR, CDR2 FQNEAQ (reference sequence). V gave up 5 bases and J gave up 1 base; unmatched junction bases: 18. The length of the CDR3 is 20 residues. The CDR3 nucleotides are TGTGCCAGCAGCCCCTGGGGGGGACAGGGTATTTCAGGGGCCAAAAACATTCAGTACTTC. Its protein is CASSPWGGQGISGAKNIQYF.

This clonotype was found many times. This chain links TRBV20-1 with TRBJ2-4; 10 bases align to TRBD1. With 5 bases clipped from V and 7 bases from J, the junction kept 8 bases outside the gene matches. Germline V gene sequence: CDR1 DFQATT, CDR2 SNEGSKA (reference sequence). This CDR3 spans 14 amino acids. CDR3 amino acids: CSAGFPGQGNIQYF. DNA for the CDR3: TGCAGTGCTGGCTTCCCGGGACAGGGGAACATTCAGTACTTC.

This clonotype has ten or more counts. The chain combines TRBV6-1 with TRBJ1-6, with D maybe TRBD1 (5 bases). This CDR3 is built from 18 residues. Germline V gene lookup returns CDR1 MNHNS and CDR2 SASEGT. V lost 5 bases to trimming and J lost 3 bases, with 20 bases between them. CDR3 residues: CASSSKGKIRLYNSPLHF. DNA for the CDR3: TGTGCCAGCAGTTCGAAGGGGAAAATCCGACTCTATAATTCACCCCTCCACTTT.

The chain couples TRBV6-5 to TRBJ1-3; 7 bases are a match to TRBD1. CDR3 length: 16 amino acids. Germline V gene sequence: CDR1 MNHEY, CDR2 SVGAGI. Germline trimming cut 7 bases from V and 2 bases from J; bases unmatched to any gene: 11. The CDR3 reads CASTPGQPGPGNTIYF. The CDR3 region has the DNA TGTGCCAGCACCCCGGGACAGCCAGGACCTGGAAACACCATATATTTT.

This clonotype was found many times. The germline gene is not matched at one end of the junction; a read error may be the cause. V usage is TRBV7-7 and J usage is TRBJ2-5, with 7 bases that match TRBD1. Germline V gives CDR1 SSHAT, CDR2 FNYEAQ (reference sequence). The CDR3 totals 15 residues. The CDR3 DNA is TGTGCTAGCAGCTCGACAGGGAACCGTCAAGAGACCCAGTACTTC. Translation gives CASSSTGNRQETQYF.

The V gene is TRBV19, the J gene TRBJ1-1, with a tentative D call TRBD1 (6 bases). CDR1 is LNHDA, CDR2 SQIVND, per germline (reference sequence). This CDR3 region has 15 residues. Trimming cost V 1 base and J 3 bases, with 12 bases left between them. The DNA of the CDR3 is TGTGCCAGTAGTATAGGGGGGGGCAGAGACACTGAAGCTTTCTTT. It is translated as CASSIGGGRDTEAFF.

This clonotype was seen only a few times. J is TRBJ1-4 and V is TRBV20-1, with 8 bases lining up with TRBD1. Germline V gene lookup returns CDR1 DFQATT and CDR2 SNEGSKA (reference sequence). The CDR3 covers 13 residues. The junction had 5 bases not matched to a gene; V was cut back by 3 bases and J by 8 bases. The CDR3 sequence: CSARVTGEEKLFF. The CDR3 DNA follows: TGCAGTGCTAGGGTGACAGGGGAGGAAAAACTGTTTTTT.

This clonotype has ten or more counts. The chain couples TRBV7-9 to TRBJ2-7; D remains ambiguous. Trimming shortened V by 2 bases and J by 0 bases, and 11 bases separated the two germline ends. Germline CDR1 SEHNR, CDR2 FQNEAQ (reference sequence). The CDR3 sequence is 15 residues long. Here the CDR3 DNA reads TGTGCCAGCAGCTTACGAGCGCAGAACTCCTACGAGCAGTACTTC. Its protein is CASSLRAQNSYEQYF.

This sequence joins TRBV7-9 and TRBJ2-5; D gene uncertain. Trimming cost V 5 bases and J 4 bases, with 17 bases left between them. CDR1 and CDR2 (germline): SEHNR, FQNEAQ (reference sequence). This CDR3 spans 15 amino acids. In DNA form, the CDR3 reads TGTGCCAGCAGCAATGTCAAGGGCGTGGGAGAGACCCAGTACTTC. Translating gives CASSNVKGVGETQYF.

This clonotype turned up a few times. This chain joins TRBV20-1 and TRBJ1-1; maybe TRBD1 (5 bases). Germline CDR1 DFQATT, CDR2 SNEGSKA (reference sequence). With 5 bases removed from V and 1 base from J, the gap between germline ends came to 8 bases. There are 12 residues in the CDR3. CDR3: CSAWDPNTEAFF. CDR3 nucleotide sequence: TGCAGTGCTTGGGACCCGAACACTGAAGCTTTCTTT.

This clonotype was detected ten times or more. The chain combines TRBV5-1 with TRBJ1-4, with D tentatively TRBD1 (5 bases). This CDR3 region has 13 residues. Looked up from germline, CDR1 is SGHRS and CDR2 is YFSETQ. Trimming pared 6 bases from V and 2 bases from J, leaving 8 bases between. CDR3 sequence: CASTAGTNEKLFF. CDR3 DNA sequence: TGCGCCAGCACGGCAGGGACTAATGAAAAACTGTTTTTT. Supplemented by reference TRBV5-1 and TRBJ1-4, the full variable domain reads KAGVTQTPRYLIKTRGQQVTLSCSPISGHRSVSWYQQTPGQGLQFLFEYFSETQRNKGNFPGRFSGRQFSNSRSEMNVSTLELGDSALYLCASTAGTNEKLFFGSGTQLSVL.

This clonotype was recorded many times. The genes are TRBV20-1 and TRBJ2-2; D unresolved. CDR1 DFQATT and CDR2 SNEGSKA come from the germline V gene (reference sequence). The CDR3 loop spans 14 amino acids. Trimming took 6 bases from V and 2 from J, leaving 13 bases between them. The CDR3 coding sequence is TGCAGTGCCAGGAAGAGCTTTAACACCGGGGAGCTGTTTTTT. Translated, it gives CSARKSFNTGELFF.

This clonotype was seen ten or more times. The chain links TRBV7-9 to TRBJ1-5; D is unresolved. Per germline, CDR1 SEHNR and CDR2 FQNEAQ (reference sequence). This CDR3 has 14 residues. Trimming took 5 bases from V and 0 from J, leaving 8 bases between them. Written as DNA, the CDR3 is TGTGCCAGCAGCCAACACTATAGCAATCAGCCCCAGCATTTT. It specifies CASSQHYSNQPQHF.

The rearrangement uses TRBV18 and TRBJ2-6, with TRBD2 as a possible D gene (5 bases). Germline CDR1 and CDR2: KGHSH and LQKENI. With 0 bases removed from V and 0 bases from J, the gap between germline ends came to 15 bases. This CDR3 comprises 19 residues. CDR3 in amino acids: CASSPPGRKLRSGANVLTF. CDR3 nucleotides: TGTGCCAGCTCACCACCGGGGAGAAAACTCCGCTCTGGGGCCAACGTCCTGACTTTC.

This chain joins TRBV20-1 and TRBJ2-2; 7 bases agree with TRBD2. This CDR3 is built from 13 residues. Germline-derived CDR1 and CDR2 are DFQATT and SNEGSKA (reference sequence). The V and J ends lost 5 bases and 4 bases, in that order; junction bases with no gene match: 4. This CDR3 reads CSAGLDVTGELFF. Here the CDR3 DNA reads TGCAGTGCTGGACTAGATGTCACCGGGGAGCTGTTTTTT.

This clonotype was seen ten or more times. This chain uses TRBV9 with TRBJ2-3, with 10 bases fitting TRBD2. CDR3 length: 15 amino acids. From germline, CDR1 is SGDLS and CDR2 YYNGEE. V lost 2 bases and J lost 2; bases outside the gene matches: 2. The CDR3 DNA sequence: TGTGCCAGCAGCGTTAGCGGGGGGTTCACAGATACGCAGTATTTT. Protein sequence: CASSVSGGFTDTQYF.

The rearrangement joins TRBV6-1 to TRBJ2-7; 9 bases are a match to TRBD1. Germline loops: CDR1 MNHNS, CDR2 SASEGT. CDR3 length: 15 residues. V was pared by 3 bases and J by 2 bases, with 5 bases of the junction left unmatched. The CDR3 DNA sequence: TGTGCCAGCAGTGATGGGGGACAGGGACCCTACGAGCAGTACTTC. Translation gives CASSDGGQGPYEQYF.

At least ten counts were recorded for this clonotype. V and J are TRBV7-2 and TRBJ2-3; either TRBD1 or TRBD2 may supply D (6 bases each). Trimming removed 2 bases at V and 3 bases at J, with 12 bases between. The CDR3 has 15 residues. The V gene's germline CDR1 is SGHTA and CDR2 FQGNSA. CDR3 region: CASSLYGGYTDTQYF. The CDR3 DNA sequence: TGTGCCAGCAGCTTATACGGGGGCTATACAGATACGCAGTATTTT.

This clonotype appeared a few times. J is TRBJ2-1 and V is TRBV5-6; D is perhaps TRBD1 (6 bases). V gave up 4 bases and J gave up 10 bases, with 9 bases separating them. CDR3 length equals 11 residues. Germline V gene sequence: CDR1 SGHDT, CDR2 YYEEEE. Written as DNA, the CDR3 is TGTGCCAGCAGCCATGACAGGGAGCAGTTCTTC. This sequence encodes CASSHDREQFF.

Written as DNA, the CDR3 is TGCAGTGCTAGAGATTGGTCCGGGGGTATCGACGTAGATACGCAGTATTTT. Residues: CSARDWSGGIDVDTQYF. J is TRBJ2-3 and V is TRBV20-1; D is possibly TRBD2 (6 bases). This CDR3 is 17 amino acids long. V was shortened by 0 bases and J by 5 bases, with 21 bases between the two germline ends. The V gene's germline CDR1 is DFQATT and CDR2 SNEGSKA (reference sequence).

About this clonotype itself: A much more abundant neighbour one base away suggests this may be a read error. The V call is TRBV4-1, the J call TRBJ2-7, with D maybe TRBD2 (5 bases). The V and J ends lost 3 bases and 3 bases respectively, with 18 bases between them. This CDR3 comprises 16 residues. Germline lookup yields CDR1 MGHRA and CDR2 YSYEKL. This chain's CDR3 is CASSHDNTADHYEQYF. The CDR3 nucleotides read TGCGCCAGCAGCCATGATAACACAGCGGATCACTACGAGCAGTACTTC.

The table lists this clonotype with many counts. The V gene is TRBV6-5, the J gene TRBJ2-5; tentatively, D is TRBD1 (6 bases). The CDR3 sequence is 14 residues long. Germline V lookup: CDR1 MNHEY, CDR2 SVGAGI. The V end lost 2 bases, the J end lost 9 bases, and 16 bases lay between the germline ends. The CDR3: CASSYTGASGAQYF. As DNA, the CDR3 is TGTGCCAGCAGTTACACCGGGGCCTCAGGGGCCCAGTACTTC.